This T cell receptor beta chain emerged from a study of T cell responses to AZD1222 COVID-19 vaccine (dated by TCRdb to the early 2020s). At the level of the whole study: Because spike-specific TCR depth and breadth did not differ between the two schedules, AZD1222 recipients who got a second dose at roughly 4 weeks were pooled with those who got a second dose at roughly 12 weeks. TCR sequencing covered about 230 trial participants: 200 to 210 given two doses of AZD1222 and 26 given two doses of MenACWY control vaccine. Trial participants were enrolled by age into 18-55, 56-69 and 70-plus year subgroups, with roughly 150, 30 and 60 TCR-sequenced participants respectively.

Overall study outcomes, separate from this receptor: Participants were mostly white British, with more females than males. The authors suggested clonal diversity may have been underestimated. The 56-69-year group was small, and its depth increase did not reach significance, likely because of low power. After two AZD1222 doses, spike-specific TCR breadth and depth were significantly higher than at day 0 and than in MenACWY recipients. Because no samples from the day 14 peak response were available, repertoires could be characterized only after the peak T cell response. Conclusions about previously exposed vaccinees were limited because only six AZD1222 recipients were SARS-CoV-2 seropositive at baseline. Nearly half of unique spike-specific TCRs reportedly recognized epitopes outside regions mutated in the B.1.351 and B.1.1.7 variants. Vaccine-associated CD4 TCRs spanned the whole spike protein, with dominant responses in regions 160-218 and 743-854.

The CDR3 regions of human TCRbeta chains were subjected to immunosequencing. From the authors' description of their analysis: Repertoire TCRs were checked for matches against a reference library of SARS-CoV-2-specific TCRs that had been generated using the MIRA antigen-specificity platform. Breadth meant the fraction of unique TCRs that were SARS-CoV-2-associated, whereas depth meant the fraction of total T cells that were SARS-CoV-2-associated. Using the MIRA data, every spike-specific TCR was mapped to the spike region that the TCR reacted to and assigned to either a CD4 or a CD8 class. Log10-transformed breadth and depth values were compared by one-way ANOVA with Sidak's multiple comparisons tests. TCRdb retrieved this table from immuneACCESS and kept in-frame rearrangements only. Not all clones are present; in checked studies, unresolved V genes account for under half, and no reason is known for the remainder. The V and J calls and clone size were taken over from that table, and D and trimming were inferred from the DNA. The sample table records some 95,000 clones; around 86% of these occur just once. The top ten constitute approximately 6% of the sample.

As to this clone: Its cognate antigen has yet to be identified. No base quality values were provided; no much bigger clone lies one nucleotide off.

The time point label on this specimen signifies: baseline before first vaccination. The vaccinee samples were drawn from two UK trials, COV001 and COV002, one of which was a single-blind randomized controlled phase 2/3 trial testing AZD1222 (ChAdOx1 nCoV-19) in healthy adults. Trial participant PBMC samples were collected at day 0 and day 28 after the second dose for TCRbeta chain sequencing. Its CDR3 holds 16 amino acids, cysteine through phenylalanine. The kept DNA is CDR3 alone, 48 bases in frame from the first base. V lost 6 bases and J lost 11 bases, and the count of bases not matched to a germline gene is 17. CDR1 and CDR2 are read off the germline V gene as KGHSH and LQKENI.

Recombination connected TRBV18 to TRBJ1-1, and 11 junctional nucleotides match TRBD1. The TCR comes from an adult in good health. Sequences were derived from peripheral blood, sampled on day 0 of AZD1222 vaccination. The nucleotides read TGTGCCAGCTCCCAAGAGCCCCCCGGGACAGGGGGTGACGCTTTCTTT. It translates to CASSQEPPGTGGDAFF.